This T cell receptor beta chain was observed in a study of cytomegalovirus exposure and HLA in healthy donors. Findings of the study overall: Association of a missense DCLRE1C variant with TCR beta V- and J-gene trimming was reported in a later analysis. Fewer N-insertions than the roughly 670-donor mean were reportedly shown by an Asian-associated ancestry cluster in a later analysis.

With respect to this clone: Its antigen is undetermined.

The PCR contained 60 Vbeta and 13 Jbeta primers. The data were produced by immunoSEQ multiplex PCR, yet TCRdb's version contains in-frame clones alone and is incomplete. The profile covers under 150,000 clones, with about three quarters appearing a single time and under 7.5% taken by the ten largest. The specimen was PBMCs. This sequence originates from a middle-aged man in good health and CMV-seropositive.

CDR3 protein: CAQAWRQLGNQPQHF. The CDR3 nucleotides are TGTGCCCAGGCGTGGAGACAGTTAGGCAATCAGCCCCAGCATTTT. The chain links TRBV7-5 to TRBJ1-5; TRBD1 is taken as the D call from the table, unchecked against the DNA. TRBV7-5 is a known pseudogene. The CDR3 has 15 amino acids.